The rows below give T cell receptor beta chains drawn from one sample of a study of early stage breast cancer tumors. The repertoire was sequenced with immunoSEQ multiplex PCR; TCRdb's copy has only in-frame clones and lacks some. The table shows just over 50,000 clones, with around four fifths occurring only once. Sequenced input: blood. The origin of the receptors is a person aged 35-55 years with breast cancer. Both conserved end residues are part of each CDR3. D genes are given only for firm matches. Expanded clones get a size class; other rows say once, few or many, or leave the size out.

>TRBV11-2|TRBJ2-3|TRBD2|few|14
TGTGCCAGCAGCTCCCGGGGGGGGTCAGATACGCAGTATTTT
CASSSRGGSDTQYF
>TRBV6-1|TRBJ1-5|TRBD1|-|15
TGTGCCAGCAGCCGAAGGTGGGACAGTAATCAGCCCCAGCATTTT
CASSRRWDSNQPQHF
>TRBV7-3|TRBJ2-7|-|few|13
TGTGCCAGCAGCTTTCATCTGGTATACGAGCAGTACTTC
CASSFHLVYEQYF
>TRBV4-1|TRBJ2-1|-|-|14
TGCGCCAGCAGCCAACCCAGCATTCAACCCGAGCAGTTCTTC
CASSQPSIQPEQFF
>TRBV27|TRBJ1-2|-|once|12
TGTGCCAGCAGTTTATGGGGTGATGGCTACACCTTC
CASSLWGDGYTF
>TRBV6-4|TRBJ2-3|TRBD2|medium-sized|15
TGTGCCAGCAGTGACTCTCTAGCGGGAGCAGATACGCAGTATTTT
CASSDSLAGADTQYF
>TRBV6-6|TRBJ2-2|-|-|13
TGTGCCAGCAGTTACTTTGGGGCCGGGGAGCTGTTTTTT
CASSYFGAGELFF
>TRBV7-6|TRBJ1-2|-|few|13
TGTGCCAGCAGTTCCGTCGGGTTCTATGGCTACACCTTC
CASSSVGFYGYTF
>TRBV4-1|TRBJ1-5|-|-|13
TGCGCCAGCAGCCAAGATCGGGAGGGGTCCCAGCATTTT
CASSQDREGSQHF
>TRBV2|TRBJ2-1|-|-|15
TGTGCCAGCAGTGGCGCTAGCCCTACCTACAATGAGCAGTTCTTC
CASSGASPTYNEQFF
>TRBV7-2|TRBJ1-6|-|-|12
TGTGCCAGCAGCCTGGCCGGGGAACCCCTCCACTTT
CASSLAGEPLHF
>TRBV19|TRBJ1-1|-|-|14
TGTGCCAGTAGTCCCCGGACATGGAACACTGAAGCTTTCTTT
CASSPRTWNTEAFF
>TRBV6-4|TRBJ2-1|-|few|13
TGTGCCAGTTCGCCGGACTCCTACAATGAGCAGTTCTTC
CASSPDSYNEQFF
>TRBV5-1|TRBJ1-5|-|-|14
TGCGCCAGCAGCCCTACCGGGCAACCAGAGCCCCAGCATTTT
CASSPTGQPEPQHF
>TRBV4-1|TRBJ2-7|TRBD1|-|15
TGCGCCAGCAGCCAAGAAAGGACAGGGGGCTCCGAGCAGTACTTC
CASSQERTGGSEQYF
>TRBV30|TRBJ1-1|-|-|14
TGTGCCTGTAAAAGGGACTACCCGAACACTGAAGCTTTCTTT
CACKRDYPNTEAFF
>TRBV15|TRBJ2-7|-|-|13
TGTGCCACCAGCCCGGACAGAGGATTTGAGCAGTACTTC
CATSPDRGFEQYF
>TRBV5-1|TRBJ1-4|TRBD1|-|15
TGCGCCAGCAGCCCGGGGACAGGGATGAGTGAAAAACTGTTTTTT
CASSPGTGMSEKLFF
>TRBV7-2|TRBJ1-2|TRBD1|-|14
TGTGCCAGCAGCTTAGGGACAGGGAACTATGGCTACACCTTC
CASSLGTGNYGYTF
>TRBV19|TRBJ1-1|-|-|13
TGTGCCAGTAGTAGAGGGTTTGGAACTGAAGCTTTCTTT
CASSRGFGTEAFF
>TRBV7-6|TRBJ1-1|-|-|16
TGTGCCAGCAGCTTAGCGTCGGCAGGTCGTGGCACTGAAGCTTTCTTT
CASSLASAGRGTEAFF
>TRBV11-3|TRBJ1-1|-|-|14
TGTGCCAGCAGCCCAGCCAATACTAACACTGAAGCTTTCTTT
CASSPANTNTEAFF
>TRBV10-1|TRBJ2-1|TRBD2|-|16
TGCGCCAGCAGTGATCCAGCGGGAGAATCGTACAATGAGCAGTTCTTC
CASSDPAGESYNEQFF
>TRBV5-5|TRBJ2-6|-|-|16
TGTGCCAGCAGCCAGGGGATCGGGTCTGGGGCCAACGTCCTGACTTTC
CASSQGIGSGANVLTF
>TRBV14|TRBJ1-4|-|-|15
TGTGCCAGCAGCCATGGACACGCAACTAATGAAAAACTGTTTTTT
CASSHGHATNEKLFF
>TRBV5-4|TRBJ2-1|TRBD1|-|14
TGTGCCAGCAGCGCCGGGACAGGGACCAATGAGCAGTTCTTC
CASSAGTGTNEQFF
>TRBV7-3|TRBJ2-3|TRBD2|-|18
TGTGCCAGCAGCTTAAGAGGGCGGGGGGAAACGCGCACAGATACGCAGTATTTT
CASSLRGRGETRTDTQYF
>TRBV5-1|TRBJ2-1|-|-|14
TGCGCCAGCAGCTTGGCCGGTCTCGACAATGAGCAGTTCTTC
CASSLAGLDNEQFF
>TRBV10-3|TRBJ2-5|TRBD2|-|15
TGTGCCATCAGTACTAGCGGGAGCCCCCGGGAGACCCAGTACTTC
CAISTSGSPRETQYF
>TRBV2|TRBJ1-5|-|few|13
TGTGCCAGCAGTGAAGGTAGCAATCAGCCCCAGCATTTT
CASSEGSNQPQHF
>TRBV30|TRBJ1-2|-|few|14
TGTGCCTGGACCCCCGAGTCCTCCAGATTTGGCTACACCTTC
CAWTPESSRFGYTF
>TRBV5-1|TRBJ2-3|-|-|15
TGCGCCAGCAGCTTGGGGGGCACAAACACAGATACGCAGTATTTT
CASSLGGTNTDTQYF
>TRBV27|TRBJ1-5|-|-|15
TGTGCCAGCAGTCAAACCGCTATCAGCAATCAGCCCCAGCATTTT
CASSQTAISNQPQHF
>TRBV7-9|TRBJ1-1|TRBD1|-|14
TGTGCCAGCAGCGCACAGGGGAGGCAAACTGAAGCTTTCTTT
CASSAQGRQTEAFF
>TRBV2|TRBJ2-7|TRBD1|few|15
TGTGCCAGCAGTGAGTACAGGGGGTCCTCCTACGAGCAGTACTTC
CASSEYRGSSYEQYF
>TRBV18|TRBJ2-1|-|-|12
TGTGCCAGCTCACCAGGGCCCGCTGAGCAGTTCTTC
CASSPGPAEQFF
>TRBV11-2|TRBJ2-1|TRBD2|-|13
TGTGCCAGCACCGTAGCGGGGTACAATGAGCAGTTCTTC
CASTVAGYNEQFF
>TRBV19|TRBJ2-3|-|-|15
TGTGCCAGTAAGGTTGAGGGAGCATCGGGGGATACGCAGTATTTT
CASKVEGASGDTQYF
>TRBV27|TRBJ2-6|-|-|16
TGTGCCAGCAGCCTAACGTTGGGATCTGGGGCCAACGTCCTGACTTTC
CASSLTLGSGANVLTF
>TRBV5-4|TRBJ2-1|TRBD2|few|15
TGTGCCAGCAGCTTGCCGGGACTAGCGTTTAATGAGCAGTTCTTC
CASSLPGLAFNEQFF
>TRBV5-4|TRBJ2-1|-|-|11
TGTGCCAGCAAAGGCGGGGAGTTTGAGTTCTTC
CASKGGEFEFF
>TRBV9|TRBJ2-1|-|-|17
TGTGCCCCCGATGGAGGAGGTGCTTTGAGCTCCTACAATGAGCAGTTCTTC
CAPDGGGALSSYNEQFF
>TRBV6-5|TRBJ2-7|-|-|14
TGTGCCAGCAGTCCGGGACTTGGGTCACTCGAGCAGTACTTC
CASSPGLGSLEQYF
>TRBV9|TRBJ2-7|-|few|15
TGTGCCAGCAGCGCCGGGCTAGGCCCCTCATACGAGCAGTACTTC
CASSAGLGPSYEQYF
>TRBV2|TRBJ2-5|-|-|13
TGTGCCAGCATAAAGGGGGTTGGGGAGACCCAGTACTTC
CASIKGVGETQYF